The 26 T cell receptor beta chains below were found in one sample sequenced in a study of T-cell memory formation after mild COVID-19. One entry per CDR3 protein results from TCRdb running MiXCR on the 5' RACE reads. The sample consists of 280,000 or so distinct CDR3 sequences, roughly 18% of them appearing once. Sample: PBMCs or a T cell subset sorted from them (not recorded which). The receptors come from a man aged 18 to 30 who had mild COVID-19 (a few samples of this study predate the infection). Cell type and time point are not known.

The genes are TRBV12-3 or TRBV12-4 and TRBJ1-5; 11 nucleotides line up with TRBD1. Trimming took 6 bases from V and 7 from J; bases not matched to a gene: 5. The CDR3 runs to 14 residues. The CDR3 DNA is TGTGCCAGCAGGGACAGGGGGCTAAGCCAGCCCCAGCATTTT. It specifies CASRDRGLSQPQHF.

V usage is TRBV9 and J usage is TRBJ1-1; unclear D gene. CDR3 size: 13 residues. The V and J ends lost 3 bases and 4 bases respectively, with 10 bases between them. Germline V gene sequence: CDR1 SGDLS, CDR2 YYNGEE. CDR3 region: CASSAPSTTEAFF. In DNA, the CDR3 is TGTGCCAGCAGCGCCCCCTCTACCACTGAAGCTTTCTTT.

The V call is TRBV15, the J call TRBJ2-1, with D hard to call. The CDR3 spans 15 residues. V was clipped by 1 base and J by 5 bases, with 12 bases between them. Germline loops: CDR1 LNHNV, CDR2 YYDKDF (reference sequence). This chain's CDR3 is CATSRAGPPNNEQFF. The CDR3 DNA follows: TGTGCCACCAGCAGAGCGGGTCCTCCAAACAATGAGCAGTTCTTC.

J is TRBJ2-1 and V is TRBV18; 11 bases are shared with TRBD2. The CDR3 contains 16 residues. The J segment lost 7 bases and the V segment lost 5 bases, leaving 10 bases of the junction unmatched. Germline-derived CDR1 and CDR2 are KGHSH and LQKENI. CDR3 amino acids: CASSGPGTSGSNEQFF. CDR3 DNA sequence: TGTGCCAGCTCAGGACCCGGGACTAGCGGTTCTAATGAGCAGTTCTTC.

This clonotype was observed many times. The V call is TRBV20-1, the J call TRBJ2-5; TRBD2 might be the D (6 bases). The CDR3 spans 13 residues. V was pared by 5 bases and J by 4 bases, with 14 bases between. Per germline, CDR1 DFQATT and CDR2 SNEGSKA (reference sequence). The CDR3 bases are TGCAGTGCTCGGGACTCCTTAACAGAGACCCAGTACTTC. Translation gives CSARDSLTETQYF.

The chain combines TRBV29-1 with TRBJ1-2, with TRBD1 as a possible D gene (6 bases). Germline V gives CDR1 SQVTM, CDR2 ANQGSEA. The CDR3 loop spans 11 amino acids. The germline V and J ends were trimmed by 5 bases and 4 bases, with 8 bases remaining between them. The CDR3 reads CSVRGVYGYTF. The CDR3 nucleotides read TGCAGCGTTAGGGGGGTCTATGGCTACACCTTC.

This clonotype was seen a few times. This sequence joins TRBV28 and TRBJ2-5; D remains unclear. Trimming shortened V by 1 base and J by 5 bases, and 11 bases separated the two germline ends. The CDR3 extends over 14 amino acids. Germline V lookup: CDR1 MDHEN, CDR2 SYDVKM. CDR3 amino acids: CASSLSRGLETQYF. DNA for the CDR3: TGTGCCAGCAGTTTATCACGTGGGTTGGAGACCCAGTACTTC.

This rearrangement joins TRBV20-1 to TRBJ1-1; D might be TRBD1 (5 bases). This CDR3 has 16 residues. The V gene's germline CDR1 is DFQATT and CDR2 SNEGSKA (reference sequence). Trimming cost V 1 base and J 0 bases, with 15 bases left between them. This chain's CDR3 is CSARVLGREMNTEAFF. The CDR3 DNA follows: TGCAGTGCTAGAGTTCTGGGGCGTGAAATGAACACTGAAGCTTTCTTT.

This clonotype was recorded a few times. At one of its ends the junction is not consistent with the germline gene, which may arise from a read error. The V call is TRBV5-1, the J call TRBJ1-1; D is perhaps TRBD1 (5 bases). Germline CDR1 reads SGHRS; CDR2 reads YFSETQ. This CDR3 is 14 amino acids long. The CDR3 nucleotides read TGCGCCAGCAGGTTGGACACTTTGAACACTGAAGCTTTCTTT. Its translation is CASRLDTLNTEAFF.

The chain links TRBV4-1 to TRBJ1-6; D is ambiguous. Germline lookup yields CDR1 MGHRA and CDR2 YSYEKL. The CDR3 runs to 12 residues. Deletions cut 1 base from V and 9 bases from J, with 4 bases between. CDR3: CASSQGLSPLHF. The CDR3 nucleotides are TGCGCCAGCAGCCAAGGACTTTCACCCCTCCACTTT.

This clonotype was counted only a few times. The V gene is TRBV20-1, the J gene TRBJ1-1; maybe TRBD1 (6 bases). The ends were cut back, 1 base at V and 5 bases at J, with 8 bases in the middle. In germline, CDR1 is DFQATT, CDR2 SNEGSKA (reference sequence). CDR3 size: 12 residues. The DNA of the CDR3 is TGCAGTGCTAGAGGAGGGGGGACTGAAGCTTTCTTT. Protein sequence: CSARGGGTEAFF.

The chain combines TRBV4-2 with TRBJ2-2; TRBD2 aligns across 12 bases. J lost 4 bases, V lost 4 bases, and 1 base had no gene match. Looked up from germline, CDR1 is LGHNA and CDR2 is YNFKEQ. CDR3 size: 15 residues. The CDR3 here is CASSPSGGATGELFF. The CDR3, as DNA: TGTGCCAGCAGCCCTAGCGGGGGGGCCACCGGGGAGCTGTTTTTT.

This clonotype was picked up a small number of times. The chain combines TRBV6-5 with TRBJ2-3, with no clear D. V was shortened by 2 bases and J by 2 bases, with 11 bases between the two germline ends. Germline CDR1 is MNHEY and CDR2 is SVGAGI. The CDR3 extends over 15 amino acids. This CDR3 reads CASSYGEPTTDTQYF. CDR3 nucleotides: TGTGCCAGCAGTTACGGGGAACCCACCACAGATACGCAGTATTTT.

This clonotype was detected only a few times. The chain has TRBV7-9 and TRBJ1-2, with 8 positions matching TRBD1. Germline V CDR1 and CDR2: SEHNR, FQNEAQ (reference sequence). This CDR3 has 16 amino acids. V lost 4 bases and J lost 3; bases outside the gene matches: 10. CDR3 coding DNA: TGTGCCAGCAGCTACACAGGGGGACGGGGGGACTATGGCTACACCTTC. Its translation: CASSYTGGRGDYGYTF.

Only a few counts were recorded for this clonotype. V and J are TRBV30 and TRBJ2-5; TRBD1 is a possible D gene (6 bases). CDR1 and CDR2 (germline): GTSNPN, SVGIG (reference sequence). The CDR3 runs 13 residues. Trimming cost V 2 bases and J 3 bases, with 10 bases left between them. The CDR3 DNA reads TGTGCCTGGAGTTTACAGGGAGAAGAGACCCAGTACTTC. Its protein product is CAWSLQGEETQYF. The variable domain in full, with the rest retrieved from reference TRBV30 and TRBJ2-5, is SQTIHQWPATLVQPVGSPLSLECTVEGTSNPNLYWYRQAAGRGLQLLFYSVGIGQISSEVPQNLSASRPQDRQFILSSKKLLLSDSGFYLCAWSLQGEETQYFGPGTRLLVL.

The chain combines TRBV11-2 with TRBJ2-7; TRBD2 aligns across 8 bases. Germline V lookup: CDR1 SGHAT, CDR2 FQNNGV. The CDR3 contains 14 residues. V was clipped by 5 bases and J by 1 base; unmatched bases: 4. CDR3 residues: CASSPAGGSYEQYV. CDR3 nucleotide sequence: TGTGCCAGCAGCCCGGCGGGGGGTTCCTACGAGCAGTACGTC.

This clonotype was found a few times. The genes are TRBV20-1 and TRBJ2-3; D gene ambiguous. V lost 1 base to trimming and J lost 1 base, with 6 bases between them. The CDR3 is 13 amino acids. CDR1 is DFQATT, CDR2 SNEGSKA, per germline (reference sequence). The CDR3 protein is CSARAPGTDTQYF. CDR3 DNA: TGCAGTGCTAGAGCGCCGGGCACAGATACGCAGTATTTT.

This CDR3 is CASSSGTSGADEQFF. The DNA of the CDR3 is TGTGCCAGCAGTTCCGGGACTAGCGGGGCGGATGAGCAGTTCTTC. The V gene is TRBV12-3 or TRBV12-4, the J gene TRBJ2-1, with TRBD2 identical over 13 bases. The CDR3 covers 15 residues. The J segment lost 8 bases and the V segment lost 4 bases, leaving 5 bases of the junction unmatched.

A few counts support this clonotype. The rearrangement uses TRBV5-5 and TRBJ2-5; 11 bases align to TRBD2. CDR1 is SGHKS, CDR2 YYEKEE, per germline (reference sequence). This CDR3 contains 15 residues. Unmatched junction bases numbered 6, after V lost 4 bases and J lost 4 bases. The CDR3 coding sequence is TGTGCCAGCAGCCAGGGACTAGCGGTAGGAGAGACCCAGTACTTC. This sequence encodes CASSQGLAVGETQYF. The variable domain in full, with the rest retrieved from reference TRBV5-5 and TRBJ2-5, is DAGVTQSPTHLIKTRGQQVTLRCSPISGHKSVSWYQQVLGQGPQFIFQYYEKEERGRGNFPDRFSARQFPNYSSELNVNALLLGDSALYLCASSQGLAVGETQYFGPGTRLLVL.

The genes are TRBV7-2 and TRBJ2-7, with 11 positions matching TRBD2. The CDR3 has 17 residues. V was pared by 5 bases and J by 4 bases, with 13 bases of the junction left unmatched. The germline CDR1 and CDR2 sequences are SGHTA and FQGNSA. The CDR3 region is CASSERKLAGVLYEQYF. The CDR3 bases are TGTGCCAGCAGCGAGAGAAAACTAGCGGGGGTGCTATACGAGCAGTACTTC.

The rearrangement uses TRBV7-2 and TRBJ1-2, with D possibly matching TRBD1 (6 bases). V shed 4 bases and J shed 8 bases, with 20 bases lying between them. The CDR3 is 15 residues long. Germline CDR1 and CDR2: SGHTA and FQGNSA. In nucleotides, the CDR3 is TGTGCCAGCAGCTCCCCAACAGGGTACAGGTGGGGCTACACCTTC. Protein product: CASSSPTGYRWGYTF.

V usage is TRBV18 and J usage is TRBJ2-7, with TRBD2 identical over 8 bases. With V trimmed by 8 bases and J by 0 bases, 6 bases remained unmatched. The CDR3 totals 14 residues. Germline lookup yields CDR1 KGHSH and CDR2 LQKENI. CDR3 residues: CASHPGLGSYEQYF. The DNA of the CDR3 is TGTGCCAGCCACCCGGGACTAGGCTCCTACGAGCAGTACTTC.

The V and J genes are TRBV2 and TRBJ2-3; 12 bases align to TRBD1. The junction had 6 bases not matched to a gene; V was cut back by 5 bases and J by 0 bases. From germline, CDR1 is SNHLY and CDR2 FYNNEI. This CDR3 comprises 17 residues. DNA for the CDR3: TGTGCCAGCAGTACCGGGACAGGGGGCCCTAGCACAGATACGCAGTATTTT. Translated, it gives CASSTGTGGPSTDTQYF.

This clonotype was seen more than once but under ten times. The genes are TRBV5-1 and TRBJ2-3; D perhaps matches TRBD1 (5 bases). CDR1 and CDR2 from the germline V gene are SGHRS and YFSETQ. The CDR3 totals 15 residues. V gave up 0 bases and J gave up 2 bases, with 10 bases separating them. CDR3 nucleotide sequence: TGCGCCAGCAGCTTGGGACAGAGTAACACAGATACGCAGTATTTT. As protein: CASSLGQSNTDTQYF.

In this sample, this clonotype turned up many times. V gene TRBV5-1 combines with J gene TRBJ2-1, with TRBD1 as a possible D gene (6 bases). V shed 0 bases and J shed 3 bases, with 10 bases lying between them. Germline CDR1 and CDR2: SGHRS and YFSETQ. The CDR3 consists of 15 residues. CDR3 nucleotides: TGCGCCAGCAGCTTGGCAGGGGACAACTACAATGAGCAGTTCTTC. Amino acids: CASSLAGDNYNEQFF.

This chain joins TRBV7-3 and TRBJ2-1, with 7 bases aligning to TRBD1. The CDR3 runs 13 residues. With 3 bases clipped from V and 8 bases from J, the junction kept 4 bases outside the gene matches. CDR1 is SGHTA and CDR2 is FQGTGA in the germline V gene. DNA for the CDR3: TGTGCCAGCAGCTTGAACAGGGGCGATGAGCAGTTCTTC. Protein: CASSLNRGDEQFF.